The 25 T cell receptor beta chains below come from one sample, sequenced in a study of blood T cell repertoires in COVID-19. Sequencing was performed with immunoSEQ multiplex PCR; in TCRdb, only in-frame clones are kept and a portion is missing. Found here are roughly 190,000 clones, around 90% of them singletons; the top ten hold approximately 0.5%. The sequenced sample consisted of peripheral blood. These receptors were taken from a man aged 50 to 59 with acute or convalescent COVID-19.

This clone was recorded a few times. The identical CDR3 is also encoded by other nucleotide sequences in the sample. V and J are TRBV30 and TRBJ1-3, with D unclear. The CDR3 contains 13 residues. V was pared by 0 bases and J by 0 bases, with 3 bases between. The germline gives CDR1 GTSNPN, CDR2 SVGIG (reference sequence). For the CDR3, the DNA is TGTGCCTGGAGTGTGAGCTCTGGAAACACCATATATTTT. Protein: CAWSVSSGNTIYF.

The chain joins TRBV13 to TRBJ1-1, with TRBD1 as a possible D gene (5 bases). The V gene's germline CDR1 is PRHDT and CDR2 FYEKMQ (reference sequence). V lost 5 bases and J lost 1, with 14 bases in between. This CDR3 is 15 amino acids long. The CDR3: CASSSLGGENTEAFF. The CDR3 DNA is TGTGCCAGCAGCAGCCTGGGGGGGGAGAACACTGAAGCTTTCTTT.

In its sample, this clone was seen once. The chain recombines TRBV24-1 with TRBJ2-5; perhaps TRBD2 as D (7 bases). Trimming shortened V by 4 bases and J by 7 bases, and 18 bases separated the two germline ends. Germline CDR1 and CDR2: KGHDR and SFDVKD. This CDR3 contains 15 residues. This chain's CDR3 is CATSDPLGGEGTQYF. The DNA for the CDR3 is TGTGCCACCAGTGACCCCTTAGGGGGGGAAGGGACCCAGTACTTC.

The rearrangement joins TRBV28 to TRBJ1-4, with D hard to call. CDR3 length: 12 amino acids. V was shortened by 1 base and J by 8 bases, with 5 bases between the two germline ends. Germline V gene lookup returns CDR1 MDHEN and CDR2 SYDVKM. As DNA, the CDR3 is TGTGCCAGCAGTTTATCAGGAGAAAAACTGTTTTTT. Its translation: CASSLSGEKLFF.

The rearrangement joins TRBV5-5 to TRBJ2-3; D possibly corresponds to TRBD2 (7 bases). The CDR3 consists of 15 residues. Germline V gives CDR1 SGHKS, CDR2 YYEKEE (reference sequence). V lost 6 bases to trimming and J lost 3 bases, with 17 bases between them. CDR3 loop: CASTREGGRTDTQYF. As DNA, the CDR3 is TGTGCCAGCACCCGCGAGGGGGGGCGAACAGATACGCAGTATTTT.

The rearrangement joins TRBV5-1 to TRBJ1-1; the D gene is possibly TRBD1 (6 bases). The V end was cut by 4 bases, the J end by 1 base, with 14 bases between. The CDR3 is made up of 15 amino acids. Germline assignment: CDR1 SGHRS and CDR2 YFSETQ. The CDR3 nucleotides read TGCGCCAGCAGCGGGGGGGACATGAGGAACACTGAAGCTTTCTTT. Its translation: CASSGGDMRNTEAFF.

The rearrangement joins TRBV19 to TRBJ1-5, with D possibly matching TRBD1 (5 bases). The CDR3 runs to 14 residues. Germline V CDR1 and CDR2: LNHDA, SQIVND (reference sequence). Trimming removed 1 base from V and 6 bases from J, with 10 bases in between. This CDR3 is CASSIGRVVQPQHF. CDR3 nucleotide sequence: TGTGCCAGTAGTATAGGCAGGGTCGTTCAGCCCCAGCATTTT. Drawing the rest from reference TRBV19 and TRBJ1-5, the complete variable domain is DGGITQSPKYLFRKEGQNVTLSCEQNLNHDAMYWYRQDPGQGLRLIYYSQIVNDFQKGDIAEGYSVSREKKESFPLTVTSAQKNPTAFYLCASSIGRVVQPQHFGDGTRLSIL.

The CDR3 is CASSYSSVVRDRENQPQHF. The CDR3 DNA sequence: TGTGCCAGCAGTTACTCAAGCGTAGTCCGGGACAGAGAAAATCAGCCCCAGCATTTT. V and J are TRBV6-2 or TRBV6-3 and TRBJ1-5, with 7 bases lining up with TRBD1. There are 19 residues in the CDR3. After removal of 0 bases from V and 4 bases from J, the junction contained 15 bases not matched to a gene. Germline CDR1 reads MNHEY; CDR2 reads SVGEGT.

To note about this clone: Compared with germline, one end of the junction differs, possibly owing to a read error. This sequence joins TRBV7-3 and TRBJ2-3, with D hard to call. The length of the CDR3 is 10 residues. CDR1 and CDR2 (germline): SGHTA, FQGTGA. CDR3 nucleotides: TGTGCCAGCAGCTTAAAATGTCAGGATTTT. Translation gives CASSLKCQDF.

This rearrangement joins TRBV7-3 to TRBJ2-2, with D perhaps matching TRBD2 (6 bases). The germline V gene encodes CDR1 SGHTA and CDR2 FQGTGA. There are 15 residues in the CDR3. Trimming cost V 5 bases and J 5 bases, with 15 bases left between them. The CDR3 nucleotides are TGTGCCAGCAGCAAGCAAGCGGGTTCGACCGGGGAGCTGTTTTTT. This codes for CASSKQAGSTGELFF.

V usage is TRBV28 and J usage is TRBJ2-3, with D possibly matching TRBD1 (6 bases). The CDR3 runs 16 residues. Germline V gene lookup returns CDR1 MDHEN and CDR2 SYDVKM. Trimming took 6 bases from V and 2 from J, leaving 18 bases between them. CDR3 in amino acids: CASRPGTFDPTDTQYF. DNA of the CDR3: TGTGCCAGCAGACCCGGGACATTTGACCCCACAGATACGCAGTATTTT.

V and J are TRBV6-5 and TRBJ1-6; D not resolved. Per the germline V gene, CDR1 is MNHEY and CDR2 is SVGAGI. CDR3 length equals 13 residues. The V gene lost 2 bases and the J gene lost 9 bases, with 8 bases spanning the gap. CDR3: CASSYRESSPLHF. The CDR3 DNA follows: TGTGCCAGCAGTTACAGGGAGAGTTCACCCCTCCACTTT.

The chain carries TRBV7-9 and TRBJ1-5; 10 nucleotides match TRBD1. Germline CDR1 SEHNR, CDR2 FQNEAQ (reference sequence). The junction had 4 bases not matched to a gene; V was cut back by 5 bases and J by 9 bases. This CDR3 spans 13 amino acids. CDR3 coding DNA: TGTGCCAGCAGCCGACAGGGGGCGACGCCCCAGCATTTT. Translating it yields CASSRQGATPQHF.

This chain joins TRBV7-3 and TRBJ2-5, with a weak D call TRBD1 (5 bases). The CDR3 is made up of 14 amino acids. Germline-derived CDR1 and CDR2 are SGHTA and FQGTGA. V was cut by 2 bases and J by 5 bases, with 12 bases left in between. The CDR3: CASSLQGLQETQYF. As DNA, the CDR3 is TGTGCCAGCAGCTTACAGGGTCTGCAGGAGACCCAGTACTTC. Drawing the rest from reference TRBV7-3 and TRBJ2-5, the complete variable domain is GAGVSQTPSNKVTEKGKYVELRCDPISGHTALYWYRQSLGQGPEFLIYFQGTGAADDSGLPNDRFFAVRPEGSVSTLKIQRTERGDSAVYLCASSLQGLQETQYFGPGTRLLVL.

The chain recombines TRBV27 with TRBJ1-5; tentative D call: TRBD1 (6 bases). Germline CDR1 reads MNHEY; CDR2 reads SMNVEV (reference sequence). Trimming pared 3 bases from V and 4 bases from J, leaving 16 bases between. The CDR3 totals 16 residues. In DNA, the CDR3 is TGTGCCAGCAGTTTGACGCCCGAGAGGGGGAATCAGCCCCAGCATTTT. Translation: CASSLTPERGNQPQHF.

The chain couples TRBV10-3 to TRBJ2-7, with TRBD1 identical over 11 bases. Per germline, CDR1 ENHRY and CDR2 SYGVKD. V lost 9 bases and J lost 0; bases outside the gene matches: 7. CDR3 size: 15 residues. The CDR3 region has the DNA TGTGCCATGGGGACAGGGGGAAGCATCTCCTACGAGCAGTACTTC. It is translated as CAMGTGGSISYEQYF.

The rearrangement joins TRBV7-9 to TRBJ2-1; 8 bases are shared with TRBD2. The CDR3 covers 16 residues. Looked up from germline, CDR1 is SEHNR and CDR2 is FQNEAQ (reference sequence). Trimming at V came to 2 bases and at J to 3 bases, leaving 6 bases not matched to a gene. For the CDR3, the DNA is TGTGCCAGCAGCTTACCCGGGGGGGCGTACTACAATGAGCAGTTCTTC. Amino acids: CASSLPGGAYYNEQFF.

This chain joins TRBV27 and TRBJ2-1, with D possibly matching TRBD2 (6 bases). V was pared by 5 bases and J by 2 bases, with 16 bases between. Germline V CDR1 and CDR2: MNHEY, SMNVEV (reference sequence). The CDR3 loop spans 16 amino acids. CDR3 amino acids: CASSPGTSTPYNEQFF. CDR3 DNA sequence: TGTGCCAGCAGTCCCGGGACTTCCACCCCCTACAATGAGCAGTTCTTC.

This rearrangement joins TRBV15 to TRBJ1-3; D unresolved. CDR3 length: 14 amino acids. Looked up from germline, CDR1 is LNHNV and CDR2 is YYDKDF (reference sequence). Trimming took off 9 bases at V and 7 bases at J, with 19 bases between the two ends. CDR3 DNA: TGTGCCACAAGGAGGGAGAGTAGAGGGAACACCATATATTTT. Its translation: CATRRESRGNTIYF.

The V and J genes are TRBV5-4 and TRBJ2-6; D is uncertain. The germline V gene encodes CDR1 SGHNT and CDR2 YYREEE (reference sequence). The CDR3 consists of 17 residues. V lost 3 bases and J 0 bases, leaving 13 bases between the germline ends. As DNA, the CDR3 is TGTGCCAGCAGCTCCCACGTACAGAGCTCTGGGGCCAACGTCCTGACTTTC. It translates to CASSSHVQSSGANVLTF.

This sequence joins TRBV7-9 and TRBJ1-4; TRBD1 matches 8 bases. V was pared by 4 bases and J by 7 bases, with 5 bases of the junction left unmatched. CDR1 and CDR2 (germline): SEHNR, FQNEAQ (reference sequence). CDR3 length: 14 residues. This chain's CDR3 is CASSSTGGAEKLFF. DNA for the CDR3: TGTGCCAGCAGCTCAACAGGGGGGGCTGAAAAACTGTTTTTT.

The chain employs TRBV2 and TRBJ2-7; TRBD2 agrees at 8 bases. The CDR3 has 15 residues. The V segment lost 4 bases and the J segment 6 bases; nucleotides outside the gene matches: 11. Germline CDR1 and CDR2: SNHLY and FYNNEI. The CDR3 reads CASSGEAGALSEQYF. For the CDR3, the DNA is TGTGCCAGCAGTGGAGAAGCGGGAGCCCTTAGCGAGCAGTACTTC.

The count of this clone is one. The CDR3, as DNA: TGTGCCAGCAGTTTCCGCGGACAGGGGAAGATCCAAGAGACCCAGTACTTC. It codes for CASSFRGQGKIQETQYF. The chain carries TRBV28 and TRBJ2-5; TRBD1 matches 9 bases. Unmatched junction bases numbered 9, after V lost 3 bases and J lost 1 base. The CDR3 contains 17 residues. Germline CDR1 and CDR2: MDHEN and SYDVKM.

The chain has TRBV11-1 and TRBJ1-5; D unclear. The CDR3 is made up of 15 amino acids. Per the germline V gene, CDR1 is SGHAT and CDR2 is FQDESV (reference sequence). V lost 5 bases and J lost 0, with 11 bases in between. The CDR3 region is CASSPGRNSNQPQHF. DNA of the CDR3: TGTGCCAGCAGCCCGGGGAGAAATAGCAATCAGCCCCAGCATTTT.

This clone was detected only once. The chain recombines TRBV9 with TRBJ2-3, with 9 bases matching TRBD1. Germline V gene data show CDR1 as SGDLS and CDR2 as YYNGEE. V gave up 4 bases and J gave up 6 bases; unmatched junction bases: 12. The CDR3 runs 16 residues. This CDR3 reads CASSQQPGQGSDTQYF. The DNA of the CDR3 is TGTGCCAGCAGCCAACAACCGGGACAGGGATCCGATACGCAGTATTTT.